This T cell receptor (beta chain) stems from a study of blood T cell repertoires in COVID-19. Study in general: Italy, Spain and the United States were the sources of the convalescent and acute COVID-19 samples. Nucleic acid was either cDNA or gDNA, and it came from T cells, B-cell-depleted T cells, or PBMCs.

Libraries were prepared by immunoSEQ multiplex PCR; TCRdb keeps only in-frame clonotypes and omits some of them. Here the sample spans more than 60,000 clones, 80% to 95% being singletons. The CDR3 consists of 13 residues. V was pared by 9 bases and J by 4 bases, with 7 bases of the junction left unmatched. V and J are TRBV12-3 or TRBV12-4 and TRBJ1-2, with 8 nucleotides matching TRBD1. The clonotype originates from a human donor in a cohort sampled during active COVID-19. The sequencing input was peripheral blood. The CDR3 DNA follows: TGTGCCAGTAACAGGGGGTTGATCTATGGCTACACCTTC. Amino acid sequence: CASNRGLIYGYTF.